These 20 T cell receptor beta chains came from one sample sequenced in a study of shared T cell receptors in the human thymus. The table came from immunoSEQ multiplex PCR; TCRdb's copy has only in-frame clones and leaves some out. The table has 500,000 to 850,000 clones, approximately 89% seen once; the top ten hold 0.0094%. This same sample was also part of a study on human thymus T cells.

Sequencing used thymocytes. The source of these receptors is a boy under two years old with a congenital heart defect.

V is TRBV6-5 and J is TRBJ1-6; weak D call: TRBD1 (5 bases). With 8 bases removed from V and 10 bases from J, the gap between germline ends came to 18 bases. The CDR3 runs 14 residues. Germline V gives CDR1 MNHEY, CDR2 SVGAGI. CDR3 nucleotide sequence: TGTGCCAGCCATGGTGCCAGGGTCCAGTCACCCCTCCACTTT. It yields the protein CASHGARVQSPLHF.

This chain links TRBV7-6 with TRBJ2-7; 13 nucleotides agree with TRBD2. This CDR3 has 15 amino acids. Trimming cost V 6 bases and J 4 bases; bases outside gene matches: 6. CDR1 is SGHVS and CDR2 is FNYEAQ in the germline V gene. The chain's CDR3 is CASRRTSGSSYEQYF. CDR3 DNA sequence: TGTGCCAGCAGACGGACTAGCGGGAGTTCGTACGAGCAGTACTTC.

V usage is TRBV5-1 and J usage is TRBJ1-2, with 7 bases identical to TRBD1. CDR3 length: 16 amino acids. Trimming removed 4 bases from V and 1 base from J; junction bases left unmatched: 10. Germline CDR1 reads SGHRS; CDR2 reads YFSETQ. CDR3 sequence: CASSVDRARNNYGYTF. In nucleotides, the CDR3 is TGCGCCAGCAGCGTCGACAGGGCCCGAAATAACTATGGCTACACCTTC.

This rearrangement joins TRBV19 to TRBJ2-3; weak D call: TRBD1 (6 bases). Trimming pared 6 bases from V and 6 bases from J, leaving 25 bases between. The length of the CDR3 is 17 residues. Germline V gene sequence: CDR1 LNHDA, CDR2 SQIVND (reference sequence). CDR3 region: CASSFNLPGHEGDTQYF. CDR3 bases: TGTGCCAGTAGCTTCAACCTTCCGGGACACGAGGGGGATACGCAGTATTTT.

The rearrangement joins TRBV5-4 to TRBJ1-2; tentative D call: TRBD1 (5 bases). The CDR3 runs to 15 residues. CDR1 and CDR2 (germline): SGHNT, YYREEE (reference sequence). Trimming took 4 bases from V and 7 from J, leaving 20 bases between them. CDR3 residues: CASSGKNSGLGGYTF. DNA of the CDR3: TGTGCCAGCAGCGGGAAAAACTCGGGACTCGGTGGCTACACCTTC.

The V and J genes are TRBV7-2 and TRBJ1-4, with D maybe TRBD1 (6 bases). V was clipped by 2 bases and J by 0 bases, with 13 bases between them. There are 17 residues in the CDR3. Germline values: CDR1 SGHTA, CDR2 FQGNSA. DNA for the CDR3: TGTGCCAGCAGCTTAAGTCGGACAGACTCAACTAATGAAAAACTGTTTTTT. Translation gives CASSLSRTDSTNEKLFF. The whole variable domain, remainder taken from reference TRBV7-2 and TRBJ1-4, is GAGVSQSPSNKVTEKGKDVELRCDPISGHTALYWYRQSLGQGLEFLIYFQGNSAPDKSGLPSDRFSAERTGGSVSTLTIQRTQQEDSAVYLCASSLSRTDSTNEKLFFGSGTQLSVL.

The chain has TRBV4-1 and TRBJ1-6; D is possibly TRBD1 (5 bases). Per germline, CDR1 MGHRA and CDR2 YSYEKL. Trimming left V 0 bases short and J 5 bases short, with 14 bases between. This CDR3 is 17 amino acids long. This CDR3 is CASSQDRAGRNNSPLHF. DNA for the CDR3: TGCGCCAGCAGCCAAGATCGGGCAGGGAGGAATAATTCACCCCTCCACTTT.

The J gene is TRBJ2-2, the V gene TRBV11-3; 8 nucleotides agree with TRBD2. V was clipped by 2 bases and J by 3 bases; unmatched bases: 2. The CDR3 spans 15 residues. The germline CDR1 and CDR2 sequences are SGHNT and YENEEA. In DNA form, the CDR3 reads TGTGCCAGCAGCTTAACGGGGGGGGACACCGGGGAGCTGTTTTTT. This gives the protein CASSLTGGDTGELFF.

This clone was observed once. The rearrangement joins TRBV4-1 to TRBJ2-1; a weak D match, TRBD1 (5 bases). Trimming shortened V by 1 base and J by 4 bases, and 14 bases separated the two germline ends. Germline-derived CDR1 and CDR2 are MGHRA and YSYEKL. CDR3 length equals 16 residues. Here the CDR3 DNA reads TGCGCCAGCAGCCAAGTCGGAAGGGGCGAGTACAATGAGCAGTTCTTC. Encoded protein: CASSQVGRGEYNEQFF.

The rearrangement links TRBV4-2 to TRBJ1-5; 7 positions agree with TRBD1. Looked up from germline, CDR1 is LGHNA and CDR2 is YNFKEQ. V was pared by 0 bases and J by 2 bases, with 4 bases of the junction left unmatched. This CDR3 spans 16 amino acids. The CDR3 DNA reads as TGTGCCAGCAGCCAAGAACAGGGGTCCGGCAATCAGCCCCAGCATTTT. This translates into CASSQEQGSGNQPQHF.

The sample holds a few counts of this clone. This chain connects TRBV5-1 to TRBJ1-2, with TRBD1 as a possible D gene (6 bases). CDR1 and CDR2 from the germline V gene are SGHRS and YFSETQ. Between the trimmed V and J ends, which lost 8 bases and 8 bases, there was a span of 13 bases. This CDR3 comprises 11 residues. In DNA, the CDR3 is TGCGCCAGTTGGACAGCCGACGGCTACACCTTC. Translating gives CASWTADGYTF. Full variable domain (rest looked up from reference TRBV5-1 and TRBJ1-2): KAGVTQTPRYLIKTRGQQVTLSCSPISGHRSVSWYQQTPGQGLQFLFEYFSETQRNKGNFPGRFSGRQFSNSRSEMNVSTLELGDSALYLCASWTADGYTFGSGTRLTVV.

The J gene is TRBJ2-3, the V gene TRBV6-1; 9 bases agree with TRBD2. The J segment lost 2 bases and the V segment lost 7 bases, leaving 13 bases of the junction unmatched. The length of the CDR3 is 17 residues. Germline CDR1 and CDR2: MNHNS and SASEGT. The DNA for the CDR3 is TGTGCCAGCACTGTAGCGGGGGCTGTTCAGTACACAGATACGCAGTATTTT. This sequence encodes CASTVAGAVQYTDTQYF.

The chain uses TRBV5-6 and TRBJ2-5, with TRBD1 matching 8 bases. V shed 3 bases, J shed 4 bases, and the junction held 8 bases outside the gene matches. The germline V gene has CDR1 SGHDT and CDR2 YYEEEE. This CDR3 region has 15 residues. The CDR3 DNA follows: TGTGCCAGCAGCTCCCTGACAGGGGAAGTAGAGACCCAGTACTTC. This encodes CASSSLTGEVETQYF.

The chain couples TRBV28 to TRBJ2-4, with D perhaps TRBD2 (5 bases). Trimming took 2 bases from V and 8 from J, leaving 13 bases between them. This CDR3 comprises 14 residues. Germline CDR1 MDHEN, CDR2 SYDVKM. The DNA for the CDR3 is TGTGCCAGCAGTTTAAGAGGGCTACTGGACATTCAGTACTTC. It specifies CASSLRGLLDIQYF. The complete variable domain, with remaining parts taken from reference TRBV28 and TRBJ2-4, reads DVKVTQSSRYLVKRTGEKVFLECVQDMDHENMFWYRQDPGLGLRLIYFSYDVKMKEKGDIPEGYSVSREKKERFSLILESASTNQTSMYLCASSLRGLLDIQYFGAGTRLSVL.

This rearrangement joins TRBV28 to TRBJ2-7; TRBD1 agrees at 8 bases. After removal of 8 bases from V and 3 bases from J, the junction contained 9 bases not matched to a gene. Germline CDR1 reads MDHEN; CDR2 reads SYDVKM. CDR3 length equals 14 residues. The CDR3 DNA sequence: TGTGCCAGCTGTGACAGGGGTGGTGGCTACGAGCAGTACTTC. It encodes CASCDRGGGYEQYF. Combining the CDR3 with reference TRBV28 and TRBJ2-7 gives the whole variable domain DVKVTQSSRYLVKRTGEKVFLECVQDMDHENMFWYRQDPGLGLRLIYFSYDVKMKEKGDIPEGYSVSREKKERFSLILESASTNQTSMYLCASCDRGGGYEQYFGPGTRLTVT.

The rearrangement uses TRBV15 and TRBJ2-7, with 8 nucleotides matching TRBD1. Germline V gene sequence: CDR1 LNHNV, CDR2 YYDKDF (reference sequence). V gave up 2 bases and J gave up 2 bases; unmatched junction bases: 5. The CDR3 loop spans 15 amino acids. DNA of the CDR3: TGTGCCACCAGCAGAAAAGACAGGGGCACCTACGAGCAGTACTTC. Protein: CATSRKDRGTYEQYF.

The V call is TRBV9, the J call TRBJ1-1, with D perhaps matching TRBD1 (5 bases). Per germline, CDR1 SGDLS and CDR2 YYNGEE. The V and J ends lost 3 bases and 5 bases respectively, with 23 bases between them. The CDR3 is 17 amino acids. DNA for the CDR3: TGTGCCAGCAGCGGGCGGGACTCCGGGGGAGAGGAGACTGAAGCTTTCTTT. Encoded protein: CASSGRDSGGEETEAFF.

The chain links TRBV6-6 to TRBJ1-2; perhaps TRBD1 as D (5 bases). The CDR3 has 14 residues. In germline, CDR1 is MNHNY, CDR2 SVGAGI (reference sequence). Trimming shortened V by 5 bases and J by 3 bases, and 13 bases separated the two germline ends. CDR3 coding DNA: TGTGCCAGCAGTGTTCCGGGGGGAGACTATGGCTACACCTTC. Its translation: CASSVPGGDYGYTF.

The chain uses TRBV11-2 and TRBJ2-7, with 9 bases fitting TRBD1. CDR3 length: 17 amino acids. From germline, CDR1 is SGHAT and CDR2 FQNNGV. Germline trimming cut 5 bases from V and 3 bases from J; bases unmatched to any gene: 14. CDR3 residues: CASSHFHRGPRFYEQYF. The CDR3 DNA reads as TGTGCCAGCAGCCATTTCCACAGGGGGCCAAGATTCTACGAGCAGTACTTC.

The rearrangement links TRBV4-1 to TRBJ1-1; D might be TRBD1 (6 bases). Trimming cost V 4 bases and J 0 bases, with 18 bases left between them. The length of the CDR3 is 17 residues. Germline-derived CDR1 and CDR2 are MGHRA and YSYEKL. CDR3 residues: CASSLWTVPFMNTEAFF. DNA of the CDR3: TGCGCCAGCAGCCTGTGGACAGTCCCCTTTATGAACACTGAAGCTTTCTTT.